This T cell receptor beta chain was observed in a study of T cells in Graves' hyperthyroidism and ophthalmopathy. Study-wide results and caveats: Model predictions of ophthalmopathy came a median approximately 6.8 months before onset.

Notes on this clonotype: The antigen remains unidentified.

Each ophthalmopathy patient scored at least 3 on the Clinical Activity Score and at least 4 on NOSPECS grade, with duration under 3 months. Clinicians diagnosed patients from clinical symptoms, serum thyroxine and TRAb, thyroid ultrasound and orbital computed tomography. The germline gives CDR1 SGHTA, CDR2 FQGNSA. This CDR3 is 16 amino acids long. V lost 2 bases and J lost 6, with 17 bases in between. RNA transcripts yielded amplified TCR beta CDR3 regions. The HTBI primer set was used in a first-round RT-PCR of the TCR CDR3. A single record per CDR3 protein comes from TCRdb applying MiXCR to the multiplex PCR reads. The repertoire consists of about 600,000 distinct CDR3 sequences, with more than 15% occurring once and the leading ten covering roughly 3.5%.

This clonotype was obtained from a woman aged 40 to 55 with Graves' ophthalmopathy. The sequenced sample was blood. The chain has TRBV7-2 and TRBJ1-5, with D perhaps TRBD1 (6 bases). CDR3 coding DNA: TGTGCCAGCAGCTTATTGGGGGCAGGGTCGACTCAGCCCCAGCATTTT. Encoded protein: CASSLLGAGSTQPQHF.